The 10 T cell receptor beta chains given below trace back to one sample, sequenced in a study of vaccination and CD4 T cells after COVID-19. With the Oncomine TCR Beta short-read assay, DNA from cultured CD4+ T cells was sequenced. TCRdb fed the PCR reads into MiXCR, producing one record per CDR3 protein. The sample lists thousands of distinct CDR3 sequences, under 35% seen once, with approximately 29% in the top ten. The treatment here: roughly nine-day PBMC culture with coronavirus spike peptide pools or control peptides (ViraFEST assay). Their recognized antigens are unknown. Source material: cultured CD4+ T cells from blood. The receptors were sampled from a human donor with COVID-19.

The chain joins TRBV6-2 or TRBV6-3 to TRBJ2-3; TRBD2 matches at 9 bases. This CDR3 spans 15 amino acids. The V and J ends lost 5 bases and 6 bases, in that order; junction bases with no gene match: 9. The V gene's germline CDR1 is MNHEY and CDR2 SVGEGT. The CDR3 bases are TGTGCCAGCAGTCAAGCCGCGGGGGGGATGGATACGCAGTATTTT. Translating gives CASSQAAGGMDTQYF.

The chain combines TRBV12-3 or TRBV12-4 with TRBJ1-6; D unclear. This CDR3 comprises 14 residues. The V gene lost 7 bases and the J gene lost 7 bases, with 14 bases spanning the gap. This CDR3 reads CASTLGRGNSPLHF. The CDR3 DNA sequence: TGTGCCAGCACCCTAGGACGGGGAAATTCACCCCTCCACTTT.

The V gene is TRBV20-1, the J gene TRBJ2-1; 9 nucleotides line up with TRBD1. CDR1 DFQATT and CDR2 SNEGSKA come from the germline V gene (reference sequence). Trimming at V came to 6 bases and at J to 8 bases, leaving 14 bases not matched to a gene. CDR3 length: 15 amino acids. The CDR3 DNA is TGCAGTGCCAGCAGCAGAGGACAGGGGCTCGATGAGCAGTTCTTC. Translated, it gives CSASSRGQGLDEQFF.

Remarks on this clonotype: Its ends do not fully match the called genes, so a read error is possible. The CDR3 nucleotides read TGTGCTAGCAGCCCGGGACTAGGAAGCACAGATACGCAGTATTTT. This sequence encodes CASSPGLGSTDTQYF. The chain is built from TRBV7-7 and TRBJ2-3, with 8 bases fitting TRBD2. CDR3 length: 15 amino acids. CDR1 and CDR2 from the germline V gene are SSHAT and FNYEAQ (reference sequence).

The chain combines TRBV2 with TRBJ1-5; possible D gene TRBD1, 5 bases. Germline values: CDR1 SNHLY, CDR2 FYNNEI. The CDR3 sequence is 16 residues long. Trimming left V 4 bases short and J 1 base short, with 14 bases between. Here the CDR3 reads CASSVGGGGSNQPQHF. CDR3 nucleotide sequence: TGTGCCAGCAGTGTGGGGGGAGGTGGGAGCAATCAGCCCCAGCATTTT.

This clonotype was picked up one time. The CDR3 loop is CASSPEGRGSSGYTF. CDR3 DNA sequence: TGCGCCAGCAGCCCAGAGGGCAGGGGATCCTCTGGCTACACCTTC. The chain carries TRBV5-1 and TRBJ1-2; a weak D match, TRBD1 (6 bases). Germline values: CDR1 SGHRS, CDR2 YFSETQ. The CDR3 sequence is 15 residues long. V lost 4 bases and J lost 7, with 20 bases in between. Full variable domain (remainder filled in from reference TRBV5-1 and TRBJ1-2): KAGVTQTPRYLIKTRGQQVTLSCSPISGHRSVSWYQQTPGQGLQFLFEYFSETQRNKGNFPGRFSGRQFSNSRSEMNVSTLELGDSALYLCASSPEGRGSSGYTFGSGTRLTVV.

This clonotype was seen more than once but under ten times. The chain joins TRBV20-1 to TRBJ2-3, with 14 bases lining up with TRBD2. The CDR3 loop spans 17 amino acids. Trimming cost V 3 bases and J 1 base; bases outside gene matches: 6. In germline, CDR1 is DFQATT, CDR2 SNEGSKA (reference sequence). CDR3 coding DNA: TGCAGTGCTAGGAGGACTAGCGGGGGGCGTGGCACAGATACGCAGTATTTT. Translated: CSARRTSGGRGTDTQYF.

The V call is TRBV19, the J call TRBJ1-3; D gene uncertain. Germline CDR1 LNHDA, CDR2 SQIVND (reference sequence). Deletions cut 4 bases from V and 0 bases from J, with 10 bases between. The CDR3 is made up of 15 amino acids. For the CDR3, the DNA is TGTGCCAGTAGTAAACCGGCCCTCTCTGGAAACACCATATATTTT. Residues: CASSKPALSGNTIYF.

The chain couples TRBV7-2 to TRBJ2-5, with 11 positions matching TRBD2. The germline gives CDR1 SGHTA, CDR2 FQGNSA. The CDR3 consists of 15 residues. Losses at the gene ends were 4 bases for V and 5 bases for J; bases not matched to a gene: 6. In nucleotides, the CDR3 is TGTGCCAGCAGCTCTTTAGCGGGGGGGCAGGAGACCCAGTACTTC. It yields the protein CASSSLAGGQETQYF.

This clonotype was counted between two and nine times. This sequence joins TRBV28 and TRBJ1-3; no firm D call. The CDR3 has 15 residues. CDR1 is MDHEN and CDR2 is SYDVKM in the germline V gene. The ends were cut back, 6 bases at V and 3 bases at J, with 15 bases in the middle. Here the CDR3 reads CASSFLRGIGNTIYF. The DNA of the CDR3 is TGTGCCAGCAGCTTCCTCCGAGGTATTGGAAACACCATATATTTT.